This TCR beta chain is from a study of shared clonotypes between healthy human individuals. In the study overall: Each donor contributed plates that comprised three CD4 naive, three CD4 memory, two CD8 naive and one CD8 memory.

Positive CCR7 selection of CD45RO-negative cells yielded the naive CD8 cells, and terminally differentiated effector memory CD45RA+ cells were excluded. General study points: Across subsets, estimated richness was generally greater for naive than for memory populations. Clonotypes shared by all four donors outscored non-shared clonotypes in generation probability.

Concerning this clone: Its antigen is undetermined.

DNA at 150 to 200 ng, tens of thousands of T cell genomes, went into sorted-subset replicate PCRs. This table comes from immunoSEQ multiplex PCR, and its TCRdb copy is limited to in-frame clones, with some not included. This sample carries hundreds of thousands of clones, nearly 97% of them seen once, and the ten largest clones take around 0.097%. The TCR was taken from a woman aged 30 to 39 in good health. The sample comprised naive CD8+ T cells sorted from blood.

The CDR3 nucleotides read TGCGCCAGCAGCCCCCGGCAGGGGGCTCCCAAAAACATTCAGTACTTC. It encodes CASSPRQGAPKNIQYF. The V call is TRBV5-1, the J call TRBJ2-4; TRBD1 agrees at 8 bases. After removal of 4 bases from V and 2 bases from J, the junction contained 8 bases not matched to a gene. The CDR3 is 16 amino acids. Per germline, CDR1 SGHRS and CDR2 YFSETQ.